A single sample gave rise to the 21 T cell receptor beta chains below, sequenced in a study of blood T cell repertoires in COVID-19. Clones were read by immunoSEQ multiplex PCR, and TCRdb kept only the in-frame ones, dropping some. The data contain 200,000 to 300,000 clones, over 70% of them seen just once; the ten biggest clones take up 7.9%. The sample comprised peripheral blood. Receptors originate from a woman over 75 with acute or convalescent COVID-19.

The rearrangement uses TRBV7-3 and TRBJ2-1; TRBD2 matches at 15 bases. The germline V gene has CDR1 SGHTA and CDR2 FQGTGA. The V segment lost 5 bases and the J segment 8 bases; nucleotides outside the gene matches: 7. The CDR3 is made up of 16 amino acids. CDR3 protein: CASSLGLAGGGDEQFF. The CDR3 nucleotides are TGTGCCAGCAGCCTGGGACTAGCGGGAGGCGGGGATGAGCAGTTCTTC.

The chain combines TRBV18 with TRBJ2-1, with 7 bases lining up with TRBD1. The CDR3 sequence is 15 residues long. Germline V gene data show CDR1 as KGHSH and CDR2 as LQKENI. The ends lost 3 bases at V and 1 base at J; junction bases unmatched: 3. The CDR3 DNA sequence: TGTGCCAGCTCACCGCCGGGACAGTCCTACAATGAGCAGTTCTTC. It is translated as CASSPPGQSYNEQFF.

The chain has TRBV5-1 and TRBJ2-5, with 7 bases lining up with TRBD2. The germline CDR1 and CDR2 sequences are SGHRS and YFSETQ. V lost 3 bases and J lost 3; bases outside the gene matches: 5. This CDR3 contains 14 residues. The CDR3 loop is CASSYPGTKETQYF. As DNA, the CDR3 is TGCGCCAGCAGCTACCCCGGGACTAAAGAGACCCAGTACTTC.

V is TRBV29-1 and J is TRBJ1-2, with a tentative D call TRBD1 (5 bases). Trimming shortened V by 1 base and J by 8 bases, and 14 bases separated the two germline ends. The CDR3 loop spans 13 amino acids. CDR1 is SQVTM, CDR2 ANQGSEA, per germline. The CDR3 DNA sequence: TGCAGCGTTGAAGGGGGTCAGGGCCTAGGCTACACCTTC. Encoded protein: CSVEGGQGLGYTF. Filled out from reference TRBV29-1 and TRBJ1-2, the complete variable domain reads SAVISQKPSRDICQRGTSLTIQCQVDSQVTMMFWYRQQPGQSLTLIATANQGSEATYESGFVIDKFPISRPNLTFSTLTVSNMSPEDSSIYLCSVEGGQGLGYTFGSGTRLTVV.

The chain has TRBV6-5 and TRBJ2-2; D may be TRBD1 (6 bases). The length of the CDR3 is 14 residues. The V and J ends lost 5 bases and 4 bases respectively, with 11 bases between them. CDR1 and CDR2 (germline): MNHEY, SVGAGI. In DNA form, the CDR3 reads TGTGCCAGCAGTACAGGGTCGGGCACCGGGGAGCTGTTTTTT. Its translation: CASSTGSGTGELFF.

The chain joins TRBV11-2 to TRBJ2-7; tentative D call: TRBD2 (7 bases). V was clipped by 6 bases and J by 0 bases, with 18 bases between them. This CDR3 comprises 16 residues. CDR1 is SGHAT, CDR2 FQNNGV, per germline. DNA of the CDR3: TGTGCCAGCAGACAAGACGGGGGGCCCTTCTCCTACGAGCAGTACTTC. Translated, it gives CASRQDGGPFSYEQYF.

The V gene is TRBV20-1, the J gene TRBJ2-1; no firm D call. The CDR3 runs to 13 residues. Germline CDR1 reads DFQATT; CDR2 reads SNEGSKA (reference sequence). Trimming pared 3 bases from V and 2 bases from J, leaving 8 bases between. The CDR3 is CSASPPPYNEQFF. DNA for the CDR3: TGCAGTGCTAGTCCCCCTCCCTACAATGAGCAGTTCTTC.

This clone was seen a single time. V gene TRBV10-3 combines with J gene TRBJ2-7; unclear D gene. V lost 1 base and J 0 bases, leaving 7 bases between the germline ends. Germline loops: CDR1 ENHRY, CDR2 SYGVKD. The CDR3 loop spans 14 amino acids. The CDR3 loop reads CAISEWPSSYEQYF. CDR3 in DNA: TGTGCCATCAGTGAGTGGCCCAGCTCCTACGAGCAGTACTTC.

This chain links TRBV18 with TRBJ2-2, with 8 bases identical to TRBD1. Germline lookup yields CDR1 KGHSH and CDR2 LQKENI. The V and J ends lost 3 bases and 5 bases, in that order; junction bases with no gene match: 5. This CDR3 contains 15 residues. The CDR3 nucleotides are TGTGCCAGCTCACCGACGACAGGGGAAACCGGGGAGCTGTTTTTT. Translation: CASSPTTGETGELFF.

The chain joins TRBV6-5 to TRBJ2-2, with TRBD2 matching over 10 bases. The CDR3 sequence is 15 residues long. V shed 6 bases, J shed 5 bases, and the junction held 6 bases outside the gene matches. Per the germline V gene, CDR1 is MNHEY and CDR2 is SVGAGI. CDR3 DNA: TGTGCCAGCAGACGGACTAGCGGTGAGACCGGGGAGCTGTTTTTT. Translating gives CASRRTSGETGELFF.

V usage is TRBV6-5 and J usage is TRBJ1-4; TRBD1 might be the D (6 bases). V was cut by 7 bases and J by 4 bases, with 16 bases left in between. The CDR3 is made up of 15 amino acids. Germline V gene sequence: CDR1 MNHEY, CDR2 SVGAGI. The CDR3 here is CASTEWGLINEKLFF. CDR3 coding DNA: TGTGCCAGCACCGAATGGGGGCTAATTAATGAAAAACTGTTTTTT.

The V and J genes are TRBV6-5 and TRBJ2-7, with 10 nucleotides matching TRBD1. The CDR3 spans 15 residues. The germline gives CDR1 MNHEY, CDR2 SVGAGI. The junction had 12 bases not matched to a gene; V was cut back by 11 bases and J by 2 bases. For the CDR3, the DNA is TGTGCCTCCTACCGTAGACAGGGGGCCACCTACGAGCAGTACTTC. Amino acids: CASYRRQGATYEQYF.

J is TRBJ1-3 and V is TRBV30; weak D call: TRBD1 (5 bases). V lost 4 bases and J lost 13, with 17 bases in between. This CDR3 has 12 residues. The germline V gene encodes CDR1 GTSNPN and CDR2 SVGIG (reference sequence). The CDR3 nucleotides are TGTGCCTGGAAACCTGAGGGCGGGGCTATATATTTT. Residues: CAWKPEGGAIYF. Supplemented by reference TRBV30 and TRBJ1-3, the full variable domain reads SQTIHQWPATLVQPVGSPLSLECTVEGTSNPNLYWYRQAAGRGLQLLFYSVGIGQISSEVPQNLSASRPQDRQFILSSKKLLLSDSGFYLCAWKPEGGAIYFGEGSWLTVV.

This chain uses TRBV5-1 with TRBJ1-1; D is perhaps TRBD1 (5 bases). V was trimmed by 4 bases and J by 4 bases, leaving 17 bases between them. Germline loops: CDR1 SGHRS, CDR2 YFSETQ. The CDR3 contains 15 residues. The CDR3 spells CASSPGAGGGTEAFF. CDR3 bases: TGCGCCAGCAGCCCCGGGGCTGGGGGGGGCACTGAAGCTTTCTTT. Variable domain in full (rest from reference TRBV5-1 and TRBJ1-1): KAGVTQTPRYLIKTRGQQVTLSCSPISGHRSVSWYQQTPGQGLQFLFEYFSETQRNKGNFPGRFSGRQFSNSRSEMNVSTLELGDSALYLCASSPGAGGGTEAFFGQGTRLTVV.

In this sample, this clone turned up many times. The chain employs TRBV7-9 and TRBJ1-5; TRBD1 matches 7 bases. Germline V CDR1 and CDR2: SEHNR, FQNEAQ (reference sequence). V shed 3 bases, J shed 6 bases, and the junction held 11 bases outside the gene matches. The CDR3 is 16 residues long. CDR3 sequence: CASSFEGYRGPQPQHF. The CDR3 nucleotides are TGTGCCAGCAGCTTTGAGGGTTACAGGGGCCCTCAGCCCCAGCATTTT.

The chain uses TRBV11-2 and TRBJ2-3; 7 bases align to TRBD2. Trimming took 6 bases from V and 2 from J; bases not matched to a gene: 8. Germline V gene sequence: CDR1 SGHAT, CDR2 FQNNGV. The CDR3 sequence is 15 residues long. The CDR3 here is CASSIMGGSTDTQYF. The CDR3 DNA sequence: TGTGCCAGCAGTATAATGGGGGGGTCCACAGATACGCAGTATTTT.

This clone appeared once. The V and J genes are TRBV18 and TRBJ2-5, with 7 bases aligning to TRBD1. Germline V gene lookup returns CDR1 KGHSH and CDR2 LQKENI. The CDR3 length is 15 residues. V was clipped by 0 bases and J by 0 bases; unmatched bases: 1. CDR3 DNA: TGTGCCAGCTCACCACCGGGACAGTACCAAGAGACCCAGTACTTC. Protein product: CASSPPGQYQETQYF.

The genes are TRBV7-9 and TRBJ2-7; D is uncertain. The ends were cut back, 0 bases at V and 0 bases at J, with 6 bases in the middle. From germline, CDR1 is SEHNR and CDR2 FQNEAQ (reference sequence). This CDR3 comprises 14 residues. CDR3 bases: TGTGCCAGCAGCTTAGCAGCAATCTCCTACGAGCAGTACTTC. Its protein product is CASSLAAISYEQYF.

The J gene is TRBJ2-5, the V gene TRBV5-6; TRBD2 agrees at 7 bases. The J segment lost 2 bases and the V segment lost 1 base, leaving 8 bases of the junction unmatched. CDR1 and CDR2 from the germline V gene are SGHDT and YYEEEE. The CDR3 is 16 residues long. The CDR3 coding sequence is TGTGCCAGCAGCTTGTGGTCTAGCGGCCGGCAAGAGACCCAGTACTTC. Translation gives CASSLWSSGRQETQYF.

The chain uses TRBV5-1 and TRBJ2-3; 8 nucleotides match TRBD2. From germline, CDR1 is SGHRS and CDR2 YFSETQ. V dropped 4 bases and J dropped 6; count of bases not matched to a gene: 7. This CDR3 spans 14 amino acids. DNA of the CDR3: TGCGCCAGCAGCCTTGGACTAGCCGATGATACGCAGTATTTT. Protein: CASSLGLADDTQYF.

This clone was recorded only once. CDR3 nucleotides: TGTGCCAGCAGTTGGGGACAGGGGGCCTACGAGCAGTACTTC. Its protein is CASSWGQGAYEQYF. The chain combines TRBV28 with TRBJ2-7; 11 bases fit TRBD1. In germline, CDR1 is MDHEN, CDR2 SYDVKM. The V gene end was trimmed by 4 bases and the J gene end by 2 bases; junction bases not matched to a gene: 1. This CDR3 has 14 residues.